A single sample is the source of the 16 T cell receptor beta chains below, sequenced in a study of cytomegalovirus exposure and HLA in healthy donors. It was with 60 Vbeta and 13 Jbeta primers that the PCR ran. The data were produced by immunoSEQ multiplex PCR, yet TCRdb's version contains in-frame clones alone and is incomplete. This table has over 95,000 clones, under 85% appearing once. Input material: PBMCs. Receptors were obtained from a man in his forties or fifties in good health and CMV-seropositive.

In its sample, this clone was seen a few times. The chain combines TRBV28 with TRBJ1-6; no clear D. The CDR3 extends over 18 amino acids. V gave up 2 bases and J gave up 0 bases, with 14 bases separating them. Germline CDR1 and CDR2: MDHEN and SYDVKM. Written as DNA, the CDR3 is TGTGCCAGCAGTTTAGTTCCACAGCGGAGCTCCTATAATTCACCCCTCCACTTT. Protein product: CASSLVPQRSSYNSPLHF.

The V and J genes are TRBV11-1 and TRBJ2-5; D perhaps matches TRBD1 (6 bases). The DNA end lines up better with TRBJ2-7; the J call may be wrong. The CDR3 has 15 residues. The germline V gene has CDR1 SGHAT and CDR2 FQDESV (reference sequence). The CDR3 is CASSLEQGRSYEQYF. The CDR3 nucleotides read TGTGCCAGCAGCTTAGAACAGGGCCGCTCCTACGAGCAGTACTTC.

The chain employs TRBV6-5 and TRBJ1-3; no clear D gene. The CDR3 consists of 15 residues. The ends were cut back, 7 bases at V and 3 bases at J, with 16 bases in the middle. Germline CDR1 MNHEY, CDR2 SVGAGI. CDR3 bases: TGTGCCAGCACTTGGTCGAGGGCAGTTGGAAACACCATATATTTT. Its protein product is CASTWSRAVGNTIYF.

This sequence joins TRBV7-2 and TRBJ2-7; no firm D call. CDR3 size: 12 residues. Germline V gene data show CDR1 as SGHTA and CDR2 as FQGNSA. DNA for the CDR3: TGTGCTACCACGCAGTCCCTCTACGAGCAGTACTTC. This encodes CATTQSLYEQYF.

The chain carries TRBV5-1 and TRBJ1-6; tentatively, D is TRBD1 (5 bases). V was clipped by 4 bases and J by 10 bases, with 15 bases between them. There are 14 residues in the CDR3. The germline CDR1 and CDR2 sequences are SGHRS and YFSETQ. This chain's CDR3 is CASSPGDGGSPLHF. CDR3 bases: TGCGCCAGCAGCCCGGGGGATGGCGGATCACCCCTCCACTTT.

This clone has more than one count but fewer than ten. This chain's CDR3 is CASSLDGRGGNTGELFF. CDR3 bases: TGTGCCAGCAGCTTAGATGGGAGGGGGGGGAACACCGGGGAGCTGTTTTTT. The chain combines TRBV11-2 with TRBJ2-2; perhaps TRBD2 as D (7 bases). V was shortened by 0 bases and J by 1 base, with 12 bases between the two germline ends. Germline V gene data show CDR1 as SGHAT and CDR2 as FQNNGV. CDR3 size: 17 residues. The whole variable domain, filled in from reference TRBV11-2 and TRBJ2-2, reads EAGVAQSPRYKIIEKRQSVAFWCNPISGHATLYWYQQILGQGPKLLIQFQNNGVVDDSQLPKDRFSAERLKGVDSTLKIQPAKLEDSAVYLCASSLDGRGGNTGELFFGEGSRLTVL.

The rearrangement uses TRBV15 and TRBJ1-6; D call uncertain. V was cut by 2 bases and J by 4 bases, with 6 bases left in between. The CDR3 runs to 14 residues. Germline CDR1 and CDR2: LNHNV and YYDKDF (reference sequence). CDR3 bases: TGTGCCACCAGCAGACCAGATTATAATTCACCCCTCCACTTT. It translates to CATSRPDYNSPLHF.

The chain is built from TRBV6-1 and TRBJ1-4, with 7 bases matching TRBD1. CDR1 MNHNS and CDR2 SASEGT come from the germline V gene. The CDR3 contains 14 residues. J was trimmed by 3 bases and V by 10 bases; bases with no gene match: 8. The CDR3 reads CAINRGGSNEKLFF. CDR3 DNA sequence: TGTGCCATCAACAGGGGCGGATCTAATGAAAAACTGTTTTTT.

The genes are TRBV5-8 and TRBJ2-5; the D gene is possibly TRBD1 (6 bases). Germline V gene data show CDR1 as SGHTS and CDR2 as YDEGEE. The V and J ends lost 5 bases and 2 bases respectively, with 13 bases between them. This CDR3 is built from 14 residues. This CDR3 is CASRDWDTQETQYF. CDR3 DNA sequence: TGTGCCAGCAGGGACTGGGACACTCAAGAGACCCAGTACTTC.

The CDR3 DNA follows: TGTGCCAGCAGCACACAGGTGCCTATGGCTGAAGCTTTCTTT. Protein product: CASSTQVPMAEAFF. This chain links TRBV11-2 with TRBJ1-1; possible D gene TRBD1, 5 bases. CDR1 SGHAT and CDR2 FQNNGV come from the germline V gene. Between the trimmed V and J ends, which lost 5 bases and 6 bases, there was a span of 16 bases. This CDR3 has 14 residues.

V is TRBV2 and J is TRBJ1-2, with D possibly TRBD1 on 5 matching bases. The CDR3 sequence is 12 residues long. V lost 2 bases and J lost 5, with 6 bases in between. CDR1 SNHLY and CDR2 FYNNEI come from the germline V gene. The CDR3 sequence is CASSEQGYGYTF. CDR3 DNA: TGTGCCAGCAGTGAACAGGGATATGGCTACACCTTC.

This clone was seen only a few times. V usage is TRBV2 and J usage is TRBJ2-3; weak D call: TRBD2 (6 bases). The CDR3 has 16 residues. V lost 4 bases to trimming and J lost 4 bases, with 18 bases between them. Germline V lookup: CDR1 SNHLY, CDR2 FYNNEI. In nucleotides, the CDR3 is TGTGCCAGCAGTGGCATATGGGCTAGGAGGGCAGATACGCAGTATTTT. Protein: CASSGIWARRADTQYF.

CDR3: CASTAARSTDTQYF. The CDR3 DNA reads as TGTGCCAGTACGGCGGCCAGAAGCACAGATACGCAGTATTTT. The chain joins TRBV19 to TRBJ2-3, with no clear D. Trimming removed 7 bases at V and 0 bases at J, with 11 bases between. The CDR3 covers 14 residues. The germline V gene has CDR1 LNHDA and CDR2 SQIVND (reference sequence).

This chain uses TRBV7-9 with TRBJ2-7, with D perhaps matching TRBD1 (6 bases). In germline, CDR1 is SEHNR, CDR2 FQNEAQ (reference sequence). The CDR3 extends over 14 amino acids. V dropped 2 bases and J dropped 3 bases, with 11 bases sitting between them. The CDR3, as DNA: TGTGCCAGCAGCTTAAACCCACAGGGCTACGAGCAGTACTTC. Its translation is CASSLNPQGYEQYF.

The V gene is TRBV7-6, the J gene TRBJ2-3, with 9 nucleotides matching TRBD2. Germline V lookup: CDR1 SGHVS, CDR2 FNYEAQ. The junction had 6 bases not matched to a gene; V was cut back by 1 base and J by 1 base. There are 17 residues in the CDR3. The CDR3 protein is CASSLGVAGDGTDTQYF. Written as DNA, the CDR3 is TGTGCCAGCAGCTTAGGGGTAGCGGGGGATGGCACAGATACGCAGTATTTT.

The chain is built from TRBV9 and TRBJ2-1; 8 nucleotides agree with TRBD2. Trimming at V came to 4 bases and at J to 0 bases, leaving 3 bases not matched to a gene. The length of the CDR3 is 15 residues. Germline V gene sequence: CDR1 SGDLS, CDR2 YYNGEE. CDR3 DNA sequence: TGTGCCAGCAGCCGGGGGGGGAGCTCCTACAATGAGCAGTTCTTC. It encodes CASSRGGSSYNEQFF.